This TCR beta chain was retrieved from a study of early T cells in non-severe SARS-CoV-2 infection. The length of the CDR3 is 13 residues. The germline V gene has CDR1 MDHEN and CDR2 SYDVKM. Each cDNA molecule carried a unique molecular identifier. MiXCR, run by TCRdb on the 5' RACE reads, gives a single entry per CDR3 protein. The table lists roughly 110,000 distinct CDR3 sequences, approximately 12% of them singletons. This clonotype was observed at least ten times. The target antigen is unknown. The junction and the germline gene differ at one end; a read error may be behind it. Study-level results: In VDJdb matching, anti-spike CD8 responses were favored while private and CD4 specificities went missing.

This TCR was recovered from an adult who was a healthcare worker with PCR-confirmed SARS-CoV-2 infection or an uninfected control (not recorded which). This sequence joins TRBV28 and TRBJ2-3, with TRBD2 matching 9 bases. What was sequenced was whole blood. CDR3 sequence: CYQASGMANTQYF. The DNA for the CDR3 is TGCTACCAGGCTAGCGGGATGGCGAATACGCAGTATTTT.